Each of the 5 T cell receptor beta chains below was sequenced from the same sample in a study of cytomegalovirus exposure and HLA in healthy donors. 60 Vbeta and 13 Jbeta primers were used in PCR. Produced via immunoSEQ multiplex PCR; TCRdb's table is partial and in-frame only. The table lists about 170,000 clones, around 77% of them singletons. Source material: PBMCs. These TCRs come from a woman aged 50 to 65 in good health and CMV-seropositive.

The V call is TRBV5-1, the J call TRBJ2-5; the D gene is possibly TRBD1 (6 bases). V lost 2 bases to trimming and J lost 2 bases, with 10 bases between them. The CDR3 length is 14 residues. Per the germline V gene, CDR1 is SGHRS and CDR2 is YFSETQ. The CDR3 sequence: CASSFTGFQETQYF. CDR3 DNA: TGCGCCAGCAGCTTTACAGGGTTTCAAGAGACCCAGTACTTC.

This clone has a single count. V gene TRBV7-2 combines with J gene TRBJ1-6, with D possibly TRBD1 on 5 matching bases. This CDR3 is 15 amino acids long. V was trimmed by 4 bases and J by 9 bases, leaving 16 bases between them. CDR1 and CDR2 (germline): SGHTA, FQGNSA. The CDR3 DNA follows: TGTGCCAGCAGCTCAAGACAGCTGTCGGGTTCACCCCTCCACTTT. This codes for CASSSRQLSGSPLHF.

The V and J genes are TRBV28 and TRBJ2-1; D might be TRBD2 (7 bases). The CDR3 covers 15 residues. V was clipped by 5 bases and J by 1 base, with 12 bases between them. Germline lookup yields CDR1 MDHEN and CDR2 SYDVKM. CDR3 sequence (DNA): TGTGCCAGCAGTCCTAGGGGGGGTTCCTACAATGAGCAGTTCTTC. Translation gives CASSPRGGSYNEQFF.

The CDR3 DNA sequence: TGTGCCAGCAGCTTACAACAGGAAAAACTGTTTTTT. The encoded protein is CASSLQQEKLFF. This chain connects TRBV7-9 to TRBJ1-4; D gene ambiguous. This CDR3 is built from 12 residues. The V and J ends lost 2 bases and 8 bases respectively, with 6 bases between them. The germline V gene has CDR1 SEHNR and CDR2 FQNEAQ (reference sequence).

The chain recombines TRBV27 with TRBJ2-3; 8 bases agree with TRBD2. V lost 5 bases and J lost 1; bases outside the gene matches: 8. CDR1 is MNHEY and CDR2 is SMNVEV in the germline V gene (reference sequence). This CDR3 region has 16 residues. The CDR3 here is CASSAWTSSRTDTQYF. The CDR3 bases are TGTGCCAGCAGTGCATGGACTAGCAGCCGCACAGATACGCAGTATTTT.